The 8 T cell receptor beta chains listed next were all sequenced from one sample in a study of T cells in Graves' hyperthyroidism and ophthalmopathy. It was RNA transcripts that yielded the amplified TCR beta CDR3 regions. The HTBI set primed first-round TCR CDR3 RT-PCR. In TCRdb, the multiplex PCR reads were re-called with MiXCR into one record per CDR3 protein. Counted here are around 300,000 distinct CDR3 sequences, about an eighth occurring once; the ten biggest clones make up more than 7.5%. Sequencing input: blood. These receptors all come from a woman aged 30 to 39 with Graves' hyperthyroidism that later progressed to Graves' ophthalmopathy.

This clonotype occurred many times. V is TRBV5-1 and J is TRBJ2-7; 9 bases map to TRBD2. V was clipped by 4 bases and J by 3 bases; unmatched bases: 8. CDR3 length equals 15 residues. The germline gives CDR1 SGHRS, CDR2 YFSETQ. DNA of the CDR3: TGCGCCAGCAGCACCCAACTAGCGGGTCTCTACGAGCAGTACTTC. Protein product: CASSTQLAGLYEQYF.

There are a few counts of this clonotype. CDR3: CATSETYQPQHF. The CDR3, as DNA: TGTGCCACCAGCGAGACCTATCAGCCCCAGCATTTT. The chain couples TRBV15 to TRBJ1-5; D gene ambiguous. The CDR3 runs to 12 residues. The V gene lost 5 bases and the J gene lost 5 bases, with 7 bases spanning the gap. Germline V gene data show CDR1 as LNHNV and CDR2 as YYDKDF (reference sequence).

This clonotype was observed once. The chain employs TRBV28 and TRBJ1-5; D uncertain. Between the trimmed V and J ends, which lost 6 bases and 6 bases, there was a span of 9 bases. Germline CDR1 is MDHEN and CDR2 is SYDVKM. CDR3 length: 12 residues. The DNA for the CDR3 is TGTGCCAGCAGACAAACTCGTCAGCCCCAGCATTTT. It is translated as CASRQTRQPQHF.

This clonotype was seen at least ten times. This sequence joins TRBV20-1 and TRBJ1-1; D remains unclear. Trimming removed 2 bases from V and 3 bases from J, with 10 bases in between. The CDR3 runs to 13 residues. Germline V gene lookup returns CDR1 DFQATT and CDR2 SNEGSKA (reference sequence). The CDR3 sequence: CSARWGLDTEAFF. CDR3 DNA sequence: TGCAGTGCTAGATGGGGATTGGACACTGAAGCTTTCTTT.

This clonotype was counted many times. This sequence joins TRBV7-2 and TRBJ2-5, with TRBD2 as a possible D gene (7 bases). Germline values: CDR1 SGHTA, CDR2 FQGNSA. This CDR3 comprises 14 residues. The V end lost 5 bases, the J end lost 5 bases, and 15 bases lay between the germline ends. CDR3 nucleotide sequence: TGTGCCAGCAGCGAAGGGGGGGGGGGGGAGACCCAGTACTTC. Encoded protein: CASSEGGGGETQYF.

This clonotype was seen more than once but under ten times. The CDR3 is CASSNLGFLSTDTQYF. The CDR3 nucleotides read TGTGCCAGCAGCAACCTCGGTTTCCTGAGCACAGATACGCAGTATTTT. This sequence joins TRBV7-9 and TRBJ2-3, with D unresolved. Germline CDR1 SEHNR, CDR2 FQNEAQ (reference sequence). This CDR3 region has 16 residues. V lost 5 bases and J 0 bases, leaving 15 bases between the germline ends.

This clonotype has a count of ten or more. This rearrangement joins TRBV6-1 to TRBJ2-5; D gene ambiguous. Looked up from germline, CDR1 is MNHNS and CDR2 is SASEGT. This CDR3 region has 12 residues. Between the trimmed V and J ends, which lost 7 bases and 3 bases, there was a span of 9 bases. For the CDR3, the DNA is TGTGCCAGCACCCGTGGCAAAGAGACCCAGTACTTC. As protein: CASTRGKETQYF.

This clonotype was counted ten times or more. V is TRBV5-1 and J is TRBJ1-1; 10 nucleotides match TRBD1. The CDR3 runs to 15 residues. V shed 1 base, J shed 5 bases, and the junction held 5 bases outside the gene matches. The germline gives CDR1 SGHRS, CDR2 YFSETQ. The CDR3 protein is CASSLSGDRGTEAFF. The CDR3 DNA reads as TGCGCCAGCAGCTTGTCAGGGGACAGGGGAACTGAAGCTTTCTTT.